This T cell receptor (beta chain) was captured in a study of blood T cell repertoires in COVID-19. At the level of the study: There were acute and convalescent COVID-19 samples, and they came from the United States, Italy and Spain. From T cells, B-cell-depleted T cells, or PBMCs came the material, which was cDNA or gDNA.

As originally analysed: Nucleated cell number was recorded as an estimate derived from reference gene primer amplification. This table comes from immunoSEQ multiplex PCR, and its TCRdb copy is limited to in-frame clones, with some not included. That table gives V, J and clone size, and the DNA gave D and trimming. The table shows approximately 350,000 clones, with 87% occurring only once. Recruited during active infection, patients (from Seattle) were subsequently followed longitudinally. This CDR3 is built from 14 residues. V lost 5 bases and J 6 bases, leaving 14 bases between the germline ends. Looked up from germline, CDR1 is KGHDR and CDR2 is SFDVKD.

V usage is TRBV24-1 and J usage is TRBJ2-3; D is uncertain. The clonotype was recovered from a woman in her forties or fifties with COVID-19, enrolled during active disease. Sequenced: peripheral blood. The CDR3 is CATSARNSIDTQYF. For the CDR3, the DNA is TGTGCCACCAGTGCGCGGAATAGCATTGATACGCAGTATTTT.